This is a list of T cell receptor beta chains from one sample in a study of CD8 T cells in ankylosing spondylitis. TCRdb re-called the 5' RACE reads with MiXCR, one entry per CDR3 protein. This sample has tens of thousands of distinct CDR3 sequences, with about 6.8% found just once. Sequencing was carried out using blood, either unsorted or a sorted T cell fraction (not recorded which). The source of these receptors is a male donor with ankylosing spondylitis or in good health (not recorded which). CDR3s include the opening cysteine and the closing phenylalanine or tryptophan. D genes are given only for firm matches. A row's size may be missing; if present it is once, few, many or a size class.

CDR3 DNA: TGCGCCAGCAGCTCAGGACTAGCGGAGAACACCGGGGAGCTGTTTTTT
CDR3 protein: CASSSGLAENTGELFF
D gene: TRBD2
V gene: TRBV5-1
J gene: TRBJ2-2
CDR3 length: 16
clone size: many

CDR3 DNA: TGTGCCAGCACCCGCGAAGGGAGCACCGGGGAGCTGTTTTTT
CDR3 protein: CASTREGSTGELFF
D gene: .
V gene: TRBV9
J gene: TRBJ2-2
CDR3 length: 14
clone size: many

CDR3 DNA: TGCGCCAGCAGCCAACCCCGGGACGTAAGCTCCTACGAGCAGTACTTC
CDR3 protein: CASSQPRDVSSYEQYF
D gene: .
V gene: TRBV5-1
J gene: TRBJ2-7
CDR3 length: 16
clone size: many

CDR3 DNA: TGTGCCACCAGTGACATCCGGAGCACAGATACGCAGTATTTT
CDR3 protein: CATSDIRSTDTQYF
D gene: .
V gene: TRBV24-1
J gene: TRBJ2-3
CDR3 length: 14
clone size: many

CDR3 DNA: TGTGCCATCAGTGATAGTAGTACTAGCGGGAGCGGGGGCATTCAGTACTTC
CDR3 protein: CAISDSSTSGSGGIQYF
D gene: TRBD2
V gene: TRBV10-3
J gene: TRBJ2-4
CDR3 length: 17
clone size: many

CDR3 DNA: TGTGCCAGCGCTCCGGGACATGGCAATGAGCAGTTCTTC
CDR3 protein: CASAPGHGNEQFF
D gene: .
V gene: TRBV3-1
J gene: TRBJ2-1
CDR3 length: 13
clone size: many

CDR3 DNA: TGTGCCAGCAGCTTCGGGGAGGCAGAGACCCAGTACTTC
CDR3 protein: CASSFGEAETQYF
D gene: .
V gene: TRBV5-5
J gene: TRBJ2-5
CDR3 length: 13
clone size: many

CDR3 DNA: TGCAGCGCTCAGGGGTCGGCTCCTCCGGGAACCGGGGAGCTGTTTTTT
CDR3 protein: CSAQGSAPPGTGELFF
D gene: .
V gene: TRBV29-1
J gene: TRBJ2-2
CDR3 length: 16
clone size: .

CDR3 DNA: TGCGCCAGCAGCTTGGACCCACAGCGGAGCACAGATACGCAGTATTTT
CDR3 protein: CASSLDPQRSTDTQYF
D gene: .
V gene: TRBV5-1
J gene: TRBJ2-3
CDR3 length: 16
clone size: many

CDR3 DNA: TGTGCCAGCAGTCCCCCAGGAGCGGGAGTTGGGGAGACCCAGTACTTC
CDR3 protein: CASSPPGAGVGETQYF
D gene: TRBD2
V gene: TRBV12-3/TRBV12-4
J gene: TRBJ2-5
CDR3 length: 16
clone size: many

CDR3 DNA: TGTGCTAGTGGTTTGGACCAGGGGGCGAATACGCAGTATTTT
CDR3 protein: CASGLDQGANTQYF
D gene: TRBD1
V gene: TRBV12-5
J gene: TRBJ2-3
CDR3 length: 14
clone size: .

CDR3 DNA: TGTGCCAGCAGCCTAAGGCGGGGACAGGGAGCCGAGCAGTACTTC
CDR3 protein: CASSLRRGQGAEQYF
D gene: TRBD1
V gene: TRBV6-1
J gene: TRBJ2-7
CDR3 length: 15
clone size: many

CDR3 DNA: TGTGCCAGCAGTCGGACAGGGGACTCCTACGAGCAGTACTTC
CDR3 protein: CASSRTGDSYEQYF
D gene: TRBD1
V gene: TRBV28
J gene: TRBJ2-7
CDR3 length: 14
clone size: many

CDR3 DNA: TGCAGCCTGTCCGGGACTAGCGGGAGGGTTATCTACAATGAGCAGTTCTTC
CDR3 protein: CSLSGTSGRVIYNEQFF
D gene: TRBD2
V gene: TRBV29-1
J gene: TRBJ2-1
CDR3 length: 17
clone size: many

CDR3 DNA: TGTGCCAGCAGTCCCCTTTCCGGACAGCGCGGCTACACCTTC
CDR3 protein: CASSPLSGQRGYTF
D gene: .
V gene: TRBV12-3/TRBV12-4
J gene: TRBJ1-2
CDR3 length: 14
clone size: many

CDR3 DNA: TGCAGTGCAGCCCGTTGGGCTGAAGCTTTCTTT
CDR3 protein: CSAARWAEAFF
D gene: .
V gene: TRBV20-1
J gene: TRBJ1-1
CDR3 length: 11
clone size: medium-sized

CDR3 DNA: TGTGCCAGCAGTCCCGACAGGTTCTCGAATGAGCAGTTCTTC
CDR3 protein: CASSPDRFSNEQFF
D gene: .
V gene: TRBV7-2
J gene: TRBJ2-1
CDR3 length: 14
clone size: few

CDR3 DNA: TGCGCCAGCAGCTTGTCCGGGGGAGGGCCGTTTAATGAGCAGTTCTTC
CDR3 protein: CASSLSGGGPFNEQFF
D gene: TRBD2
V gene: TRBV5-1
J gene: TRBJ2-1
CDR3 length: 16
clone size: many

CDR3 DNA: TGTGCCAGCAGTCCAACAGGGGCTCAGCCCCAGCATTTT
CDR3 protein: CASSPTGAQPQHF
D gene: TRBD1
V gene: TRBV12-3/TRBV12-4
J gene: TRBJ1-5
CDR3 length: 13
clone size: many

CDR3 DNA: TGCTTCTGTAGCCAGGCTAGCGGGATGACAGATACGCAGTATTTT
CDR3 protein: CFCSQASGMTDTQYF
D gene: TRBD2
V gene: TRBV20-1
J gene: TRBJ2-3
CDR3 length: 15
clone size: .

CDR3 DNA: TGTGCCAGCAGCTTAGGCTGGGGCACTGAAGCTTTCTTT
CDR3 protein: CASSLGWGTEAFF
D gene: .
V gene: TRBV7-8
J gene: TRBJ1-1
CDR3 length: 13
clone size: many

CDR3 DNA: TGCAGTGAGCTAGTTGCCCTTAGCGGGGTAATCACAGATACGCAGTATTTT
CDR3 protein: CSELVALSGVITDTQYF
D gene: TRBD2
V gene: TRBV20-1
J gene: TRBJ2-3
CDR3 length: 17
clone size: many

CDR3 DNA: TGTGCCAGCAGCTTAGGACGTTATGGGAGGGAGCAGTACTTC
CDR3 protein: CASSLGRYGREQYF
D gene: .
V gene: TRBV7-2
J gene: TRBJ2-7
CDR3 length: 14
clone size: .

CDR3 DNA: TGCAGCGTTGTTCGGGACTTCTACAATGAGCAGTTCTTC
CDR3 protein: CSVVRDFYNEQFF
D gene: .
V gene: TRBV29-1
J gene: TRBJ2-1
CDR3 length: 13
clone size: .

CDR3 DNA: TGCAGTGCTAGAGTCCCGCGGACTAGCGGGAGATTCAATGAGCAGTTCTTC
CDR3 protein: CSARVPRTSGRFNEQFF
D gene: TRBD2
V gene: TRBV20-1
J gene: TRBJ2-1
CDR3 length: 17
clone size: many

CDR3 DNA: TGTGCCAGCAGTGTGGACAGGGTGAACACTGAAGCTTTCTTT
CDR3 protein: CASSVDRVNTEAFF
D gene: TRBD1
V gene: TRBV2
J gene: TRBJ1-1
CDR3 length: 14
clone size: many

CDR3 DNA: TGTGCCAGCAGTGAAATAACCGCGATCCCCGGGGAGCTGTTTTTT
CDR3 protein: CASSEITAIPGELFF
D gene: .
V gene: TRBV6-1
J gene: TRBJ2-2
CDR3 length: 15
clone size: many

CDR3 DNA: TGTGCCAGCAGCGTCGACAGGGCGACTAAGGGGGGGGAGCAGTACTTC
CDR3 protein: CASSVDRATKGGEQYF
D gene: .
V gene: TRBV11-2
J gene: TRBJ2-7
CDR3 length: 16
clone size: .

CDR3 DNA: TGCGCCAGCAGCCCCCGGGACAGGGGTCACAATGAGCAGTTCTTC
CDR3 protein: CASSPRDRGHNEQFF
D gene: TRBD1
V gene: TRBV5-1
J gene: TRBJ2-1
CDR3 length: 15
clone size: many

CDR3 DNA: TGTGCCAGCAGCCAAGATTTAACGGCCAGCACCGGGGAGCTGTTTTTT
CDR3 protein: CASSQDLTASTGELFF
D gene: .
V gene: TRBV4-2
J gene: TRBJ2-2
CDR3 length: 16
clone size: many

CDR3 DNA: TGCAGCGTTGACGGGGGTGGAAACACCATATATTTT
CDR3 protein: CSVDGGGNTIYF
D gene: .
V gene: TRBV29-1
J gene: TRBJ1-3
CDR3 length: 12
clone size: many

CDR3 DNA: TGTGCCGCACGGACAGGGTTCGACAATGAGCAGTTCTTC
CDR3 protein: CAARTGFDNEQFF
D gene: TRBD1
V gene: TRBV27
J gene: TRBJ2-1
CDR3 length: 13
clone size: many

CDR3 DNA: TGTGCCAGCAGTTTTCTGGTCAGGGGGGACGAGCAGTACTTC
CDR3 protein: CASSFLVRGDEQYF
D gene: .
V gene: TRBV27
J gene: TRBJ2-7
CDR3 length: 14
clone size: many

CDR3 DNA: TGCGCCAGCAGGGATTTAGTCGAGCAGTACTTC
CDR3 protein: CASRDLVEQYF
D gene: .
V gene: TRBV5-1
J gene: TRBJ2-7
CDR3 length: 11
clone size: many

CDR3 DNA: TGCAGTGCTAGAGAGCTAGCTTCATTGGAGACCCAGTACTTC
CDR3 protein: CSARELASLETQYF
D gene: .
V gene: TRBV20-1
J gene: TRBJ2-5
CDR3 length: 14
clone size: .

CDR3 DNA: TGTGCCAGCAGCCCCTTAAAGGGGGCAAGGAGCTCCTACAATGAGCAGTTCTTC
CDR3 protein: CASSPLKGARSSYNEQFF
D gene: TRBD1
V gene: TRBV14
J gene: TRBJ2-1
CDR3 length: 18
clone size: many

CDR3 DNA: TGTGCCAGCAGCTTGGGAAACAGGGGTGAGGAGACCCAGTACTTC
CDR3 protein: CASSLGNRGEETQYF
D gene: TRBD1
V gene: TRBV5-6
J gene: TRBJ2-5
CDR3 length: 15
clone size: many

CDR3 DNA: TGTGCCAGCAGTTTTGAGGGGACATTGCGTGGCTACACCTTC
CDR3 protein: CASSFEGTLRGYTF
D gene: .
V gene: TRBV28
J gene: TRBJ1-2
CDR3 length: 14
clone size: many

CDR3 DNA: TGCACCAGCAGCCAAGATTTGCCAGGGTTACAATCTTCGACCGGGGAGCTGTTTTTT
CDR3 protein: CTSSQDLPGLQSSTGELFF
D gene: .
V gene: TRBV4-1
J gene: TRBJ2-2
CDR3 length: 19
clone size: .